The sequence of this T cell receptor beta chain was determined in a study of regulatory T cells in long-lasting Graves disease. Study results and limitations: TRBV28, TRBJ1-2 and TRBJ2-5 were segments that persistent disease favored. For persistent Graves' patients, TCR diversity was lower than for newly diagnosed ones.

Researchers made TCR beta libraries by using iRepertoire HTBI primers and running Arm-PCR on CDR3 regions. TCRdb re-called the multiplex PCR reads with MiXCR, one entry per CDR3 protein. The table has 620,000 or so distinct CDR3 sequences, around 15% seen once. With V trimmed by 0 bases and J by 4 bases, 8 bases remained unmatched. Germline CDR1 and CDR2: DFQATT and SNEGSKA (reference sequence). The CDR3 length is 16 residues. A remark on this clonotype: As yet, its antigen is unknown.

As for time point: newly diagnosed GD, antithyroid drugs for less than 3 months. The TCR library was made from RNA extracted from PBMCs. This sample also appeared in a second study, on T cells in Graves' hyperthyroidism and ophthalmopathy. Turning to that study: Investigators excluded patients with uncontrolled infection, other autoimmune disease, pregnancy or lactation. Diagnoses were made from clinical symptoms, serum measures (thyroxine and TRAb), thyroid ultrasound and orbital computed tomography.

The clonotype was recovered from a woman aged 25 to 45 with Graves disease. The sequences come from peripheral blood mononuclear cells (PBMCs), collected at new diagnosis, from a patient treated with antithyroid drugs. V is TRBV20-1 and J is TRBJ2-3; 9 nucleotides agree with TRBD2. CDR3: CSARDQAGGLADTQYF. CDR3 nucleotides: TGCAGTGCTAGAGATCAAGCGGGAGGATTAGCAGATACGCAGTATTTT.